This section outlines one T cell receptor beta chain sequence together with its context. There are many counts of this clonotype. Its antigen is still unknown. Qualities for individual bases were not recorded, and no much larger clone is one base off. This sample was included in a study of T-cell reconstitution after alpha-beta-depleted transplantation in children (dated by TCRdb to the mid-2010s). At the level of the whole study: The study quantitatively tracked T-cell immune reconstitution after TCRalphabeta/CD19-depleted allogeneic hematopoietic cell transplantation in children using TCR repertoire profiling. Overall study results and their limits: Over the following months the frequencies of hyperexpanded clones went down, and after one year T-cell counts and TCRbeta diversity were mostly credited to newly produced T cells. The apparently early alphabetaT-cell count recovery about two months after transplant was reportedly dependent on only several hundred rapidly expanded clones derived from non-depleted graft cells. The high TCRbeta diversity at day 60 in some patients was ascribed to recipient T cells and intrathymic progenitors that had survived conditioning.

The CDR3 sequence holds 16 residues, the cysteine and phenylalanine included. Only the CDR3 region is kept as DNA, spanning 48 bases read in frame from base 1. V is clipped by 6 bases and J by 1 base, and the sequence between their germline boundaries is 20 bases long. CDR1 and CDR2, per the germline V gene (reference sequence), are DFQATT and SNEGSKA. The library was generated by PCR. The sequencer was an Illumina HiSeq 2500. Molecular barcoding was employed in the preparation of TCR libraries, with unique molecular identifiers being used to normalize TCRbeta repertoire quantification. Clones were called with MiXCR by TCRdb after fastp trimmed the public reads at Q25, and only in-frame beta chains were retained. Each CDR3 protein appears once, grouped with its most common genes and DNA. The sample contains about 200,000 distinct CDR3 sequences, approximately 6.9% of them found a single time. 4.5% to 6.5% of the sample comes from the top ten.

What this sample's treatment or condition label stands for: allogeneic hematopoietic cell transplantation with graft depleted of TCRalphabeta T cells and CD19 B cells. The transplant recipients were children given TCRalphabeta/CD19-depleted allogeneic hematopoietic cell grafts. This sequence was found in a boy younger than 10 with acute lymphoblastic leukemia, due to receive a stem cell transplant. Sequenced material: PBMCs, taken before TCRalphabeta/CD19-depleted stem cell transplant. The chain was built from TRBV20-1 and TRBJ2-3, and TRBD1 may be the D gene, going by 5 matching bases. The CDR3 has the sequence CSAREAGRPGTDTQYF. The DNA sequence is as follows: TGCAGTGCCCGAGAGGCAGGGCGGCCGGGCACAGATACGCAGTATTTT.